The present T cell receptor (beta chain) was sequenced within a study of T cell repertoires in cytomegalovirus infection. Study information: CMV infection and matching HLA type were both indicated by public TCR beta signatures. General study results and limits: HLA-C-restricted CMV clonotypes gave the most frequent clonotype in two of eight donors. Identification of carriers of CMV plus the relevant HLA was performed using cumulative public TCR beta family frequency.

The CDR3 loop spans 16 amino acids. From germline, CDR1 is LNHDA and CDR2 SQIVND (reference sequence). The V segment lost 4 bases and the J segment 4 bases; nucleotides outside the gene matches: 7. On this clonotype itself: Its antigen is currently unknown.

TCRdb reanalysed the reads using MiXCR and keeps one entry per CDR3 protein. The sample lists some 220,000 distinct CDR3 sequences, approximately 7% occurring once. The rearrangement uses TRBV19 and TRBJ2-1, with TRBD1 matching 10 bases. The sequenced sample consisted of PBMCs. This clonotype originated in a human donor in good health (CMV status not recorded). Some clones in this sample may be carry-over from other donors' samples. This CDR3 is CASSTPGQGKYNEQFF. CDR3 nucleotide sequence: TGTGCCAGTAGTACCCCGGGACAGGGGAAATACAATGAGCAGTTCTTC.